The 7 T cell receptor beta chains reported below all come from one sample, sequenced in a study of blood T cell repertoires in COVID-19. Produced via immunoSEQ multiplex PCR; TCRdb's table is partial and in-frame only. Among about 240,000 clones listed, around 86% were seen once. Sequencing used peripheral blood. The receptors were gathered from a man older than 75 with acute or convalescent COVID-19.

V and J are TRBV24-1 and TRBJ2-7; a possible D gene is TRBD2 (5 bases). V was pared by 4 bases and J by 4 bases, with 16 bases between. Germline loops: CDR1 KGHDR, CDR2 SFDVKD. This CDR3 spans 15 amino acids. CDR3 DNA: TGTGCCACCAGTGACCCCGGGATGAAGGTTTACGAGCAGTACTTC. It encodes CATSDPGMKVYEQYF.

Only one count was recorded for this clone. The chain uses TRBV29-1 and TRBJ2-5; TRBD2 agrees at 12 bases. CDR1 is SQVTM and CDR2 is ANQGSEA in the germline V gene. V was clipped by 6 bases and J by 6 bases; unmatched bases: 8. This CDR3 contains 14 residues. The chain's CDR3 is CSVPVTSGGKTQYF. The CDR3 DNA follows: TGCAGCGTCCCTGTGACTAGCGGGGGAAAGACCCAGTACTTC.

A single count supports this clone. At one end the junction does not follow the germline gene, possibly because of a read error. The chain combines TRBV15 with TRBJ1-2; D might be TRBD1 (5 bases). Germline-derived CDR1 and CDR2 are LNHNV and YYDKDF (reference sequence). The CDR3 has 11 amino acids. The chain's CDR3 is CATSRDFIRDF. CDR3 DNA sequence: TGTGCCACCAGCAGAGATTTTATCAGGGACTTC.

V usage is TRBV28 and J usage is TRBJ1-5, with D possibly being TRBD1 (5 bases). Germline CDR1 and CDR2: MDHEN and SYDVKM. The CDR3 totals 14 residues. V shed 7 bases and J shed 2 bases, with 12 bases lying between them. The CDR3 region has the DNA TGTGCCAGCAAATTAGGGGCGGGCAATCAGCCCCAGCATTTT. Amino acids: CASKLGAGNQPQHF.

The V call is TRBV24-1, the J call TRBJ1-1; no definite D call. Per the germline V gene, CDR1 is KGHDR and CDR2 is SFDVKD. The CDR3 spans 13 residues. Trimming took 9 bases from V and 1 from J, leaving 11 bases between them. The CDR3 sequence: CATGPGENTEAFF. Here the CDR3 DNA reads TGTGCCACCGGGCCCGGGGAGAACACTGAAGCTTTCTTT.

In DNA form, the CDR3 reads TGTGCCAGCAGCTTGACCGGGACAGGCACCTACGAGCAGTACTTC. Its protein product is CASSLTGTGTYEQYF. This sequence joins TRBV5-4 and TRBJ2-7; 8 positions match TRBD1. Germline lookup yields CDR1 SGHNT and CDR2 YYREEE (reference sequence). This CDR3 comprises 15 residues. After removal of 1 base from V and 2 bases from J, the junction contained 5 bases not matched to a gene.

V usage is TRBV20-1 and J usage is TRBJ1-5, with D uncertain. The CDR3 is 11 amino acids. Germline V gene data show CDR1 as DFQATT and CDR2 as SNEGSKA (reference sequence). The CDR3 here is CSALRDQPQHF. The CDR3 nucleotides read TGCAGCGCCCTTAGAGATCAGCCCCAGCATTTT.